This T cell receptor (beta chain) was captured by sequencing in a study of blood T cell repertoires in COVID-19. Study details: Nucleic acid was either cDNA or gDNA, and it came from T cells, B-cell-depleted T cells, or PBMCs.

The trim removed 5 bases at V and 2 bases at J, leaving 6 bases unmatched. The V gene's germline CDR1 is SGHVS and CDR2 FQNEAQ. The CDR3 is made up of 15 amino acids. Authors' analysis steps: Reference gene primer amplification yielded estimated nucleated cell counts. The repertoire was sequenced with immunoSEQ multiplex PCR; TCRdb's copy has only in-frame clones and lacks some. V and J calls and clone size are given by that table; D and trimming were obtained from the DNA. The table includes some 400,000 clones, 90% detected once. The specimen sequenced was peripheral blood. The V gene is TRBV7-8, the J gene TRBJ1-5, with 7 bases fitting TRBD1. This TCR came from a man younger than 35 with active or convalescent COVID-19. The CDR3 coding sequence is TGTGCCAGCAGCCCGGACAGGTGGGGCAATCAGCCCCAGCATTTT. Amino acids: CASSPDRWGNQPQHF. The whole variable domain, remainder taken from reference TRBV7-8 and TRBJ1-5, is GAGVSQSPRYKVAKRGQDVALRCDPISGHVSLFWYQQALGQGPEFLTYFQNEAQLDKSGLPSDRFFAERPEGSVSTLKIQRTQQEDSAVYLCASSPDRWGNQPQHFGDGTRLSIL.